Listed below are T cell receptor beta chains from one sample, sequenced in a study of OX40 agonist ivuxolimab in advanced cancers. Profiling relied on immunoSEQ multiplex PCR, and the TCRdb table lists in-frame clones only, not all of them. The table records about 38,000 clones, around 73% of them present only once. The specimen comprised CD4+ or CD8+ T cells sorted from blood, sampled in a trial of the OX40 agonist ivuxolimab. The source of these receptors is an adult with an advanced solid tumor such as melanoma, head and neck, liver or kidney cancer. CDR3s include the opening cysteine and the closing phenylalanine or tryptophan. Part of the rows lack a size; the others show once, few, many or a class for expanded clones.

v_call	cdr3_length	j_call	clone_size	cdr3_aa
TRBV7-9	16	TRBJ2-2	-	CASSLARLAGAGELFF
TRBV11-2	13	TRBJ1-2	-	CASSPGLNYGYTF
TRBV5-1	18	TRBJ2-1	-	CASSGKVLAGGPWVEQFF
TRBV6-1	14	TRBJ2-7	-	CASIEQGPPYEQYF
TRBV7-2	11	TRBJ2-5	once	CASSLMETQYF
TRBV7-9	15	TRBJ2-5	-	CASSRRTANQETQYF
TRBV7-9	14	TRBJ1-1	-	CASSSGQLNTEAFF
TRBV15	17	TRBJ1-2	-	CATSGVVRGRANYGYTF
TRBV2	16	TRBJ2-5	-	CASTSRDSGGSGTQYF
TRBV5-1	13	TRBJ2-7	-	CASRDTPSYEQYF
TRBV27	13	TRBJ2-1	-	CASSLGYSNEQFF
TRBV5-1	16	TRBJ1-6	few	CASSFQTGTGNSPLHF
TRBV18	15	TRBJ1-1	-	CANSLDRGLNTEAFF
TRBV28	16	TRBJ1-1	-	CATDPVERKLNTEAFF
TRBV7-2	12	TRBJ1-2	-	CASSLSGDGYTF
TRBV6-4	16	TRBJ2-3	-	CASSDSTGRRTDTQYF
TRBV15	19	TRBJ2-2	-	CATSRVPLTSALNTGELFF
TRBV4-3	13	TRBJ1-2	medium-sized	CASSQESRYGYTF
TRBV27	15	TRBJ1-2	few	CASSLSAGTGYGYTF
TRBV30	11	TRBJ2-1	-	CAWKAEMGQFF
TRBV5-5	14	TRBJ2-2	-	CASSLGTAYGELFF
TRBV19	12	TRBJ1-2	-	CASSRTVYGYTF
TRBV5-1	13	TRBJ2-7	-	CASSFDTRYEQYF
TRBV7-2	12	TRBJ1-5	-	CASSYRNQPQHF
TRBV5-4	16	-	once	CASSPGTSGTSYEQYF
TRBV28	14	TRBJ2-7	-	CASSLFPGQYEQYF
TRBV19	15	TRBJ2-7	once	CASSIEKVARYEQYF
TRBV19	14	TRBJ2-7	few	CASSEQGRPYEQYF
TRBV7-3	13	TRBJ1-3	few	CASSLGQGNTIYF
TRBV5-6	15	TRBJ1-5	-	CASSLAGGSNQPQHF
TRBV18	15	TRBJ2-2	-	CASSPFAGTTGELFF
TRBV27	15	TRBJ2-7	-	CASSLSRGGAYEQYF
TRBV11-1	13	TRBJ2-7	-	CASSLVDPTEQYF
TRBV6-5	14	TRBJ2-7	-	CASSGPGGRSEQYF
TRBV2	12	TRBJ1-2	-	CASSEGDYGYTF
TRBV10-3	13	TRBJ2-5	-	CAIRSTAQETQYF
TRBV20-1	9	TRBJ2-1	-	CSVSIGQFF
TRBV7-9	15	TRBJ2-7	-	CASSLTSASSYEQYF
TRBV15	13	TRBJ1-1	medium-sized	CATSLRAHTEAFF
TRBV5-1	16	TRBJ2-1	-	CASSLAGTGAYNEQFF
TRBV7-9	16	TRBJ1-5	few	CASSPGRFGGNQPQHF
TRBV19	15	TRBJ2-2	-	CASRKGQGDTGELFF
TRBV28	12	TRBJ1-2	-	CASKGATYGYTF
TRBV5-4	15	TRBJ2-1	-	CASSLGSGGYNEQFF
TRBV11-2	16	TRBJ2-6	once	CASVPQAASGANVLTF
TRBV30	16	TRBJ2-3	-	CAWSVTTSAYTDTQYF
TRBV5-5	15	TRBJ2-5	-	CASSFGLLGQETQYF
TRBV5-4	14	TRBJ2-3	-	CASSLGLAEDTQYF
TRBV18	16	TRBJ1-1	-	CASSPEATGLNTEAFF
TRBV7-9	14	TRBJ2-7	-	CASSSSGTSYEQYF
TRBV6-5	12	TRBJ2-7	-	CASRTQGLEQYF
TRBV28	15	TRBJ1-1	-	CASSLPPVTNTEAFF
TRBV9	15	TRBJ1-4	-	CASSADGTTNEKLFF